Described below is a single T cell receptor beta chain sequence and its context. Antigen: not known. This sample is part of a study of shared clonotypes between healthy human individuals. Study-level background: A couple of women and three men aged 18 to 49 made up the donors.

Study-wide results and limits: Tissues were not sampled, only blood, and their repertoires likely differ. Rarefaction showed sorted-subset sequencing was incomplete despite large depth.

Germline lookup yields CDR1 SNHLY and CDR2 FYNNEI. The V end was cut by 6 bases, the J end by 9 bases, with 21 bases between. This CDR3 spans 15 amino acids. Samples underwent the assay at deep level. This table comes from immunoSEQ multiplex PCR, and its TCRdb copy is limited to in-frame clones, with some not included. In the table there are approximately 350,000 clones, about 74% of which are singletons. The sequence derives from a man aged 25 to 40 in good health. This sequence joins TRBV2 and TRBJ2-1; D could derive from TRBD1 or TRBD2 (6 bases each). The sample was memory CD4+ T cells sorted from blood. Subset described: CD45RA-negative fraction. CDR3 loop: CASSQEGEALGEQFF. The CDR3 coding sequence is TGTGCCAGCAGCCAAGAGGGGGAGGCTCTAGGTGAGCAGTTCTTC.